The clone carrying this T cell receptor (beta chain) was picked up many times. Its antigen is still unknown. Reverse transcription used approximately 500 ng RNA and constant-region primers for alpha and beta. Separate chain-specific third strand synthesis with multiplexing indices produced the alpha and beta libraries. TCRdb fed the 5' RACE reads into MiXCR, producing one record per CDR3 protein. Seen here are approximately 9,300 distinct CDR3 sequences, about 6.5% observed once, and the top ten hold around 30%. This sample was taken from a study of HIV-infected patients and healthy controls. Study-level points and caveats: Diversity differences between study cohorts were not due to their slight age and sex differences.

This CDR3 is 12 amino acids long. Germline CDR1 SEHNR, CDR2 FQNEAQ (reference sequence). With 5 bases removed from V and 3 bases from J, the gap between germline ends came to 7 bases. Antiretroviral therapy had run roughly three months, about 14 weeks, before follow-up blood collection. All unsorted peripheral T cells were captured because whole blood was used without fractionation. An approximately 2.5 ml peripheral blood sample was taken for RNA. This chain links TRBV7-9 with TRBJ1-2; maybe TRBD1 (6 bases). This specimen was blood, taken during antiretroviral therapy. This sequence originates from an adult with HIV infection. The donor label of this sample is uncertain. In nucleotides, the CDR3 is TGTGCCAGCAGCCGGACAGACTATGGCTACACCTTC. It codes for CASSRTDYGYTF.